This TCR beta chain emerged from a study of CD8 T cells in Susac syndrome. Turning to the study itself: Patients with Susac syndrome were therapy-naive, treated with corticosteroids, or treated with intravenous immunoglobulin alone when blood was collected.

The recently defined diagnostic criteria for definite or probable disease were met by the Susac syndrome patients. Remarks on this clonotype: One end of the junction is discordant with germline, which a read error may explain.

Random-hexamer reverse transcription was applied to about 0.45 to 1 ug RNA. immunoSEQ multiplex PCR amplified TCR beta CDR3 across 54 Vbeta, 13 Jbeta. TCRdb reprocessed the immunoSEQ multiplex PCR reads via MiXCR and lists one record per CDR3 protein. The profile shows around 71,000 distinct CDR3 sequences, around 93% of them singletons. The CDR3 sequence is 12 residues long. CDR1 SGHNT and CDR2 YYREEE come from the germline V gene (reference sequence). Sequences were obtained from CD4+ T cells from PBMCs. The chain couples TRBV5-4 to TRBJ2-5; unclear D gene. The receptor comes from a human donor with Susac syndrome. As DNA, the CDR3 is TGTGCCAGCAGCCCAGACCAACAGACCCAGTACTTC. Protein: CASSPDQQTQYF. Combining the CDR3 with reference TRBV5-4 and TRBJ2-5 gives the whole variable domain ETGVTQSPTHLIKTRGQQVTLRCSSQSGHNTVSWYQQALGQGPQFIFQYYREEENGRGNFPPRFSGLQFPNYSSELNVNALELDDSALYLCASSPDQQTQYFGPGTRLLVL.